This is a list of T cell receptor beta chains from one sample in a study of OX40 agonist ivuxolimab in advanced cancers. Here immunoSEQ multiplex PCR was the method, and the copy in TCRdb shows in-frame clones only, minus some. This table holds some 18,000 clones, about 80% found once. The source was CD4+ or CD8+ T cells sorted from blood, collected in a trial of the OX40 agonist ivuxolimab. These receptors originate from an adult with an advanced solid tumor such as melanoma, head and neck, liver or kidney cancer. Each CDR3 is given with its conserved first and last residue. A row's size may be missing; if present it is once, few, many or a size class.

-	TRBV10-3	CATSDPSATNEKLFF
-	TRBV6-5	CASSYGAAAATGELFF
-	TRBV4-3	CASSQVLTSGIRDTQYF
-	TRBV7-3	CASSPGQGNGLGYEQYF
-	TRBV7-9	CASSFAGQGGSYEQYF
-	TRBV28	CASSLWDRKVEKLFF
few	TRBV23-1	CASSQGGNNYGYTF
once	TRBV10-2	CASSDGSAGAFF
-	TRBV6-4	CASSENLGYGYTF
few	TRBV6-1	CASSRYDISNQPQHF
-	TRBV6-5	CASSYRAHRGNTEAFF
-	TRBV30	CAWSLERRGREQYF
-	TRBV6-5	CASSTGTSGTYEQYF
-	TRBV28	CASSRAGRMSSYEQYF
-	TRBV11-2	CASSFGATQYF
-	TRBV9	CASTQGPLYSGNTIYF
-	TRBV6-1	CASGRQGSGETQYF
once	TRBV6-5	CASSYSRHSSGNTIYF
-	TRBV7-3	CASSLTGTGLSFNDYGYTF
-	TRBV28	CASSRLAGAVYLAKNIQYF
-	TRBV7-8	CASSLEARTSGNYEQYF
once	TRBV4-1	CASRQGVIRPDEKLFF
-	TRBV19	CASSLRSRGAGELFF
once	TRBV5-1	CASSKGLAEETQYF
-	TRBV28	CASSSSNDEQYF
-	TRBV11-2	CASSLPGATDTQYF
few	TRBV5-5	CASSFPGQGDNEKLFF
-	TRBV7-2	CASSVQGARNEQFF
-	TRBV5-4	CASSSGTGLFAGELFF
-	TRBV30	CAWSLMGEQYF
-	TRBV7-9	CASSLGLAGDLHEQYF
-	TRBV6-1	CASSEIAGGGELFF
-	TRBV7-9	CASSFYTGADEQYF
-	TRBV28	CASSKQGSEAFF
-	TRBV27	CASSNVAGQHNEQFF
few	TRBV5-1	CASSQYPGGAGGYTF
-	TRBV7-3	CASSSQTSGRPKYNEQFF
-	TRBV5-1	CASSLSAGSYEQYF
-	TRBV4-1	CASSQDLGFVRAALNYGYTF
-	TRBV5-8	CASRMRAGGNTQYF
-	TRBV7-3	CASSPSGTGELFF
-	TRBV15	CATSRGAGVTGEQFF
-	TRBV27	CASTGLAGEGTQYF
-	TRBV4-1	CASSQANSGFTDTQYF